The 16 T cell receptor beta chains presented below share a single source sample, sequenced in a study of shared clonotypes between healthy human individuals. TCRdb's copy holds only in-frame clones and misses some; the assay was immunoSEQ multiplex PCR. The sample lists 2 million to 3 million clones, more than 85% occurring once. What was sequenced was naive CD4+ T cells from PBMCs. This sample's subset: CD45RA+ positively selected. Receptors originate from a young man in good health. Some clones in this sample may be carry-over from other donors' samples.

The J gene is TRBJ2-2, the V gene TRBV2; D remains ambiguous. The germline V and J ends were trimmed by 7 bases and 6 bases, with 6 bases remaining between them. This CDR3 contains 11 residues. CDR1 and CDR2 (germline): SNHLY, FYNNEI. The CDR3 loop is CASTYAGELFF. In nucleotides, the CDR3 is TGTGCCAGCACATACGCCGGGGAGCTGTTTTTT.

The genes are TRBV6-1 and TRBJ1-2, with unresolved D. CDR1 is MNHNS, CDR2 SASEGT, per germline. The V and J ends lost 2 bases and 2 bases respectively, with 9 bases between them. CDR3 length equals 14 residues. CDR3 protein: CASSENGRNYGYTF. CDR3 nucleotides: TGTGCCAGCAGTGAAAACGGCAGAAACTATGGCTACACCTTC.

The chain carries TRBV6-1 and TRBJ1-5; a weak D match, TRBD1 (5 bases). The V and J ends lost 7 bases and 0 bases respectively, with 10 bases between them. Looked up from germline, CDR1 is MNHNS and CDR2 is SASEGT. The CDR3 is 14 residues long. CDR3 amino acids: CASTGGNSNQPQHF. Written as DNA, the CDR3 is TGTGCCAGCACGGGGGGGAATAGCAATCAGCCCCAGCATTTT.

The chain combines TRBV6-5 with TRBJ1-1; no reliable D call. Germline assignment: CDR1 MNHEY and CDR2 SVGAGI. This CDR3 contains 15 residues. The germline V and J ends were trimmed by 7 bases and 5 bases, with 20 bases remaining between them. CDR3 protein: CASTPATGITTEAFF. The CDR3 DNA reads TGTGCCAGCACCCCGGCGACGGGGATTACAACTGAAGCTTTCTTT.

This chain joins TRBV15 and TRBJ2-1; D is uncertain. Germline CDR1 LNHNV, CDR2 YYDKDF (reference sequence). The CDR3 length is 13 residues. Between the trimmed V and J ends, which lost 1 base and 5 bases, there was a span of 6 bases. CDR3: CATSRVGDNEQFF. CDR3 in DNA: TGTGCCACCAGCAGAGTTGGGGACAATGAGCAGTTCTTC.

The chain couples TRBV7-2 to TRBJ2-3; 7 nucleotides align to TRBD2. The CDR3 consists of 15 residues. The ends lost 6 bases at V and 6 bases at J; junction bases unmatched: 12. Germline loops: CDR1 SGHTA, CDR2 FQGNSA. The CDR3 DNA sequence: TGTGCCAGCAGACCAAGGGGAGGGCCTCGGGATACGCAGTATTTT. Translated, it gives CASRPRGGPRDTQYF.

V and J are TRBV6-5 and TRBJ1-2; unclear D gene. V shed 2 bases and J shed 7 bases, with 14 bases lying between them. The germline V gene has CDR1 MNHEY and CDR2 SVGAGI. The CDR3 totals 14 residues. In DNA form, the CDR3 reads TGTGCCAGCAGTTACGGCCCTCAGGCTGCTGGCTACACCTTC. Its protein is CASSYGPQAAGYTF.

This clone showed up just once. CDR3 sequence (DNA): TGCGCCAGCAGCTTGACGCAGGGGGCTGGCTACACCTTC. This gives the protein CASSLTQGAGYTF. The chain combines TRBV5-1 with TRBJ1-2, with TRBD1 identical over 8 bases. The V segment lost 1 base and the J segment 7 bases; nucleotides outside the gene matches: 3. This CDR3 spans 13 amino acids. Germline CDR1 reads SGHRS; CDR2 reads YFSETQ.

The chain has TRBV28 and TRBJ2-7; 8 nucleotides agree with TRBD1. The V gene end was trimmed by 2 bases and the J gene end by 3 bases; junction bases not matched to a gene: 9. CDR1 is MDHEN, CDR2 SYDVKM, per germline. CDR3 size: 16 residues. Here the CDR3 DNA reads TGTGCCAGCAGTTTAGTCGGGACAGGCTATTTCTACGAGCAGTACTTC. It encodes CASSLVGTGYFYEQYF.

J is TRBJ2-7 and V is TRBV5-1; D is unclear. The CDR3 runs to 15 residues. Germline values: CDR1 SGHRS, CDR2 YFSETQ. V lost 4 bases and J 3 bases, leaving 17 bases between the germline ends. The DNA of the CDR3 is TGCGCCAGCAGCCCCGAGGCAGGAGTACACTACGAGCAGTACTTC. Protein product: CASSPEAGVHYEQYF.

The chain couples TRBV7-9 to TRBJ1-2; 9 nucleotides match TRBD1. Trimming at V came to 4 bases and at J to 2 bases, leaving 8 bases not matched to a gene. CDR1 is SEHNR, CDR2 FQNEAQ, per germline (reference sequence). The CDR3 length is 16 residues. CDR3 sequence: CASSYTRQGGNYGYTF. The DNA of the CDR3 is TGTGCCAGCAGCTATACCCGACAGGGGGGAAACTATGGCTACACCTTC.

The chain uses TRBV28 and TRBJ1-5; D not certain. V was shortened by 5 bases and J by 0 bases, with 14 bases between the two germline ends. This CDR3 is built from 16 residues. Germline CDR1 is MDHEN and CDR2 is SYDVKM. CDR3 sequence reads: CASSPLPPYSNQPQHF. The CDR3 DNA reads TGTGCCAGCAGTCCCCTTCCCCCATATAGCAATCAGCCCCAGCATTTT.

The rearrangement joins TRBV5-4 to TRBJ2-2; D remains ambiguous. The CDR3 totals 16 residues. V dropped 0 bases and J dropped 4 bases, with 13 bases sitting between them. CDR1 SGHNT and CDR2 YYREEE come from the germline V gene (reference sequence). As DNA, the CDR3 is TGTGCCAGCAGCTTGGCAGCTAGAAGAGGCACCGGGGAGCTGTTTTTT. Protein sequence: CASSLAARRGTGELFF.

The rearrangement uses TRBV27 and TRBJ1-2, with TRBD1 matching 7 bases. The V and J ends lost 5 bases and 8 bases, in that order; junction bases with no gene match: 5. The CDR3 runs 12 residues. Germline CDR1 reads MNHEY; CDR2 reads SMNVEV (reference sequence). The CDR3: CASSQKGQGYTF. The CDR3 region has the DNA TGTGCCAGCAGTCAAAAGGGACAGGGCTACACCTTC.

The genes are TRBV19 and TRBJ1-2, with 7 bases fitting TRBD1. After removal of 3 bases from V and 0 bases from J, the junction contained 7 bases not matched to a gene. Germline CDR1 LNHDA, CDR2 SQIVND (reference sequence). The CDR3 contains 16 residues. The CDR3 loop reads CASSMRQGNANYGYTF. CDR3 DNA sequence: TGTGCCAGTAGTATGAGACAGGGTAATGCTAACTATGGCTACACCTTC.

V usage is TRBV5-1 and J usage is TRBJ2-1; D might be TRBD1 (6 bases). The germline V gene encodes CDR1 SGHRS and CDR2 YFSETQ. The CDR3 totals 15 residues. Between the trimmed V and J ends, which lost 0 bases and 8 bases, there was a span of 15 bases. This CDR3 reads CASSLGPGARYEQFF. The CDR3 DNA follows: TGCGCCAGCAGCTTGGGGCCAGGGGCTCGGTATGAGCAGTTCTTC.